This T cell receptor beta chain was recovered during a study of OX40 agonist ivuxolimab in advanced cancers. Only in-frame clones appear in the TCRdb table, and some are missing; sequencing was by immunoSEQ multiplex PCR. In the table there are around 50,000 clones, 80% to 90% of which are singletons. Findings and limits, study-wide: Partial responders receiving 0.1-3.0 mg/kg showed among the lowest clonal expansion.

On this clone: Its specificity is unknown.

The CDR3 is made up of 11 amino acids. Deletions cut 5 bases from V and 6 bases from J, with 6 bases between. CDR1 SGHAT and CDR2 FQDESV come from the germline V gene (reference sequence). The sequence came from an adult with an advanced solid tumor such as melanoma, head and neck, liver or kidney cancer. The material sequenced was CD4+ or CD8+ T cells sorted from blood, taken in a trial of the OX40 agonist ivuxolimab. This chain joins TRBV11-1 and TRBJ2-3, with D unclear. CDR3 region: CASSMLDTQYF. The CDR3 nucleotides are TGTGCCAGCAGCATGCTGGATACGCAGTATTTT.